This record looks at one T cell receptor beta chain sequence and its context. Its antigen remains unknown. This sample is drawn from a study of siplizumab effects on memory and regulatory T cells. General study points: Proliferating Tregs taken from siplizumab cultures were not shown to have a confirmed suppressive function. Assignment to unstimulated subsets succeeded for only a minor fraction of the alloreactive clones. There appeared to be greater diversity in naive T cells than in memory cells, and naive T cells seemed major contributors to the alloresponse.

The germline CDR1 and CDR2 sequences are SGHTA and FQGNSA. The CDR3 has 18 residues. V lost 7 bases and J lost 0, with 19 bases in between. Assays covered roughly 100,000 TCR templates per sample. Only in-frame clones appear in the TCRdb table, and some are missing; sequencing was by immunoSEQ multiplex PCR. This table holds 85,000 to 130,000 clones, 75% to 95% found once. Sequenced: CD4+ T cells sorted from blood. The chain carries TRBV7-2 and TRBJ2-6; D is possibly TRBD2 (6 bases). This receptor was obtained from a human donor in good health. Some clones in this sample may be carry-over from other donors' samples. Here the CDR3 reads CASTSYGDLTSGANVLTF. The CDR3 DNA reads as TGTGCCAGCACATCCTACGGGGACTTAACCTCTGGGGCCAACGTCCTGACTTTC.